This is a list of T cell receptor beta chains from one sample in a study of OX40 agonist ivuxolimab in advanced cancers. Method: immunoSEQ multiplex PCR; TCRdb's copy keeps in-frame clones and lacks some. The sample includes 20,000 to 30,000 clones, about 90% seen only once; the top ten take approximately 19%. The specimen was CD4+ or CD8+ T cells sorted from blood, collected in a trial of the OX40 agonist ivuxolimab. Receptors were obtained from an adult with an advanced solid tumor such as melanoma, head and neck, liver or kidney cancer. Both conserved end residues are part of each CDR3. D genes are given only for firm matches. Where a row states a size, it is once, few, many or the class of an expanded clone; other rows omit it.

cdr3_nt cdr3_aa d_call clone_size j_call v_call
TGTGCCAGCAGTTTAGGGCCCAACACCGGGGAGCTGTTTTTT CASSLGPNTGELFF - once TRBJ2-2 TRBV27
TGCGCCAGCAGCTTGGTATTTGGGGGGAAGAACACTGAAGCTTTCTTT CASSLVFGGKNTEAFF - - TRBJ1-1 TRBV5-1
TGTGCCAGCAGCTTCGAGGGAGGGGCTTACGAGCAGTACTTC CASSFEGGAYEQYF TRBD2 - TRBJ2-7 TRBV11-1
TGTGCCAGCAGGTCGACTAGCGGGAGCCTGTCCCAGTACTTC CASRSTSGSLSQYF TRBD2 - TRBJ2-5 TRBV7-9
TGCGCCAGTCAGATGACAGATACGCAGTATTTT CASQMTDTQYF - few TRBJ2-3 TRBV5-1
TGTGCCAGCAGCCCTGGGACTGAAGCTTTCTTT CASSPGTEAFF - - TRBJ1-1 TRBV14
TGTGCCAGTAGTATAGATCTGGGAGACGCCTCTGGAAACACCATATATTTT CASSIDLGDASGNTIYF - - TRBJ1-3 TRBV19
TGTGCCAGCAGTCCTCTTAAGCAGTTCTTC CASSPLKQFF - once TRBJ2-1 TRBV27
TGTGCCAGCAGTCCCGTCACAGTCAGGGTGGACGGTGGCTACACCTTC CASSPVTVRVDGGYTF - - TRBJ1-2 TRBV28
TGTGCCAGCAGCGTGACTAGCGGGGGGGCTAGTGAGCAGTTCTTC CASSVTSGGASEQFF TRBD2 - TRBJ2-1 TRBV7-2
TGTGCCAGCAGCGTAGAGTCCCCAGTCCCCTCTGGAAACACCATATATTTT CASSVESPVPSGNTIYF - - TRBJ1-3 TRBV9
TGTGCCAGCAGTTTGCTGGGGGGCGCGTCCTACGAGCAGTACTTC CASSLLGGASYEQYF - - TRBJ2-7 TRBV27
TGTGCCAGCAGCCTACCACAGGGGGGAGACTATGGCTACACCTTC CASSLPQGGDYGYTF TRBD1 - TRBJ1-2 TRBV7-9
TGCGCCAGCCTGACTGGGACAGGGGAGAATTCACCCCTCCACTTT CASLTGTGENSPLHF TRBD1 - TRBJ1-6 TRBV4-1